Below, one T cell receptor beta chain is given with its context. Its antigen is not identified. The source of the sample is a study of cytomegalovirus exposure and HLA in healthy donors. Study in general: The approximately 130 validation repertoires matched the approximately 670 first-cohort repertoires in platform, a later analysis reported.

The study, taken as a whole, reports: Despite most TCR sequences being rare, some public TCRs occurred in many donors. It was about 150 TCR beta chains that were listed as cytomegalovirus-associated. Confirmation in vitro established that a few CMV-associated chains were specific for CMV antigens.

This table comes from immunoSEQ multiplex PCR, and its TCRdb copy is limited to in-frame clones, with some not included. The table shows about 340,000 clones, with about nine tenths occurring only once. The ends lost 4 bases at V and 6 bases at J; junction bases unmatched: 5. The CDR3 spans 14 residues. Germline CDR1 and CDR2: SGDLS and YYNGEE. This clonotype was sampled from a woman under 30 in good health and CMV-seronegative. The sequenced material came from PBMCs. The gene calls are TRBV9 and TRBJ1-2; 11 nucleotides align to TRBD1. The CDR3, as DNA: TGTGCCAGCAGCAAAGGACAGGGGGCAAATGGCTACACCTTC. Translated: CASSKGQGANGYTF.